The 6 T cell receptor beta chains given below trace back to one sample, sequenced in a study of cytomegalovirus exposure and HLA in healthy donors. The PCR contained 60 Vbeta and 13 Jbeta primers. TCRdb's table, derived via immunoSEQ multiplex PCR, lists solely in-frame clones and lacks some. The table lists fewer than 95,000 clones, less than 65% of them singletons. Sequenced material: PBMCs. Receptor source: a woman aged 25 to 39 in good health and CMV-seronegative.

The V gene is TRBV6-5, the J gene TRBJ1-6; perhaps TRBD1 as D (5 bases). Germline V gene data show CDR1 as MNHEY and CDR2 as SVGAGI. This CDR3 is built from 14 residues. Trimming removed 4 bases from V and 7 bases from J, with 11 bases in between. CDR3 sequence reads: CASSLGGTNSPLHF. DNA for the CDR3: TGTGCCAGCAGTTTGGGGGGTACAAATTCACCCCTCCACTTT.

This chain joins TRBV4-2 and TRBJ1-1; D uncertain. Germline V gives CDR1 LGHNA, CDR2 YNFKEQ. Trimming pared 0 bases from V and 7 bases from J, leaving 27 bases between. The CDR3 is 19 residues long. In DNA form, the CDR3 reads TGTGCCAGCAGCCAAGAGAAAACCGACATTTGGGCTCCGGCCGGTGAAGCTTTCTTT. Translated: CASSQEKTDIWAPAGEAFF.

The chain has TRBV14 and TRBJ2-7; tentatively, D is TRBD2 (7 bases). The CDR3 consists of 15 residues. Germline V gives CDR1 SGHDN, CDR2 FVKESK. V was shortened by 3 bases and J by 2 bases, with 14 bases between the two germline ends. Written as DNA, the CDR3 is TGTGCCAGCAGCCAGGGGGGGGCCCTTGCCTACGAGCAGTACTTC. Protein: CASSQGGALAYEQYF.

The rearrangement uses TRBV5-6 and TRBJ2-5; TRBD2 agrees at 11 bases. This CDR3 has 16 amino acids. CDR1 is SGHDT and CDR2 is YYEEEE in the germline V gene. The V and J ends lost 3 bases and 3 bases, in that order; junction bases with no gene match: 7. CDR3 coding DNA: TGTGCCAGCAGCTCCATCGGGGGACTAGCGGAAGAGACCCAGTACTTC. This translates into CASSSIGGLAEETQYF.

The rearrangement joins TRBV5-1 to TRBJ1-4, with 12 bases identical to TRBD1. Germline-derived CDR1 and CDR2 are SGHRS and YFSETQ. V shed 4 bases and J 6 bases; nucleotides not matched to a gene: 7. This CDR3 contains 16 residues. CDR3 bases: TGCGCCAGCAGCCCGGGGACAGGGGGCGCTTATGAAAAACTGTTTTTT. Encoded protein: CASSPGTGGAYEKLFF.

The V and J genes are TRBV28 and TRBJ1-2; 8 bases match TRBD1. V was clipped by 6 bases and J by 4 bases; unmatched bases: 4. From germline, CDR1 is MDHEN and CDR2 SYDVKM. This CDR3 is built from 13 residues. The CDR3 region is CASSRGQAYGYTF. CDR3 nucleotide sequence: TGTGCCAGCAGCAGGGGACAGGCCTATGGCTACACCTTC.